This T cell receptor beta chain is from a study of blood T cell repertoires in COVID-19. Germline CDR1 and CDR2: LNHNV and YYDKDF (reference sequence). CDR3 length equals 15 residues. The V end was cut by 0 bases, the J end by 10 bases, with 15 bases between. The assay was immunoSEQ multiplex PCR, and TCRdb's table has in-frame clones only and misses some. The sample lists roughly 360,000 clones, roughly 86% occurring once. The sequencing sample was made of PBMCs or T cells enriched from blood (not recorded which). The rearrangement links TRBV15 to TRBJ1-4; no clear D. The sequence came from a man aged 25-45 years who had recovered from COVID-19. CDR3: CATSRDVEGMGKLFF. DNA for the CDR3: TGTGCCACCAGCAGAGATGTGGAGGGTATGGGAAAACTGTTTTTT.